This T cell receptor (beta chain) was identified in a study of Graves' ophthalmopathy and Graves' hyperthyroidism. Study at large: Peripheral blood sampling preceded any treatment and occurred at initial diagnosis. Study outcomes and limitations: Researchers report that a 13-signature model separated ophthalmopathy from stable hyperthyroidism, posting around 90% sensitivity and 65% to 82% specificity.

CDR3 regions of TCR beta were amplified from RNA transcripts. Second-round multiplex PCR came after a first-round RT-PCR that employed HTBI primers. TCRdb passed the multiplex PCR reads through MiXCR, listing each CDR3 protein once. Of a few hundred thousand distinct CDR3 sequences in the sample, roughly 15% were seen once. CDR1 is SGHTA, CDR2 FQGNSA, per germline. The CDR3 extends over 13 amino acids. Trimming took off 3 bases at V and 6 bases at J, with 8 bases between the two ends. This clonotype was counted at least ten times. The antigen remains undetermined. Patients with other autoimmune diseases, uncontrolled infections, pregnancy or lactation were excluded. PBMCs came from less than 12 ml of fresh peripheral blood.

The receptor's source is an adult woman with stable Graves' hyperthyroidism. The source material was peripheral blood. The chain is built from TRBV7-2 and TRBJ2-2; unclear D gene. CDR3 in amino acids: CASSFQSAGELFF. CDR3 nucleotides: TGTGCCAGCAGCTTCCAGTCTGCCGGGGAGCTGTTTTTT.